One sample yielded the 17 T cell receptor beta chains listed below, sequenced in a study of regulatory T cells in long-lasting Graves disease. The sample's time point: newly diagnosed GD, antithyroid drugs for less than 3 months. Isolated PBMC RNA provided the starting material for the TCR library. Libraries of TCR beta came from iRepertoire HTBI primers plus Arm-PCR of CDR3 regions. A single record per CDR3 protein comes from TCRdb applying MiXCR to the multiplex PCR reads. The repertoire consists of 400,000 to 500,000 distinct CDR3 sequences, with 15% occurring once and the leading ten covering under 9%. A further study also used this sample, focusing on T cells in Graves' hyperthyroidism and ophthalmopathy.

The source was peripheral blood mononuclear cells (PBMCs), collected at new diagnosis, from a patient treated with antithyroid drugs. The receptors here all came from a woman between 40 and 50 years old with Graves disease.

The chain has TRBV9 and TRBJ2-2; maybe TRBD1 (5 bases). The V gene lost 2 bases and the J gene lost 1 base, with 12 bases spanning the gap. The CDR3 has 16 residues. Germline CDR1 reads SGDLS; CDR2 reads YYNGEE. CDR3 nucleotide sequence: TGTGCCAGCAGCGTCTTCGCAGGGAAGAACACCGGGGAGCTGTTTTTT. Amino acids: CASSVFAGKNTGELFF.

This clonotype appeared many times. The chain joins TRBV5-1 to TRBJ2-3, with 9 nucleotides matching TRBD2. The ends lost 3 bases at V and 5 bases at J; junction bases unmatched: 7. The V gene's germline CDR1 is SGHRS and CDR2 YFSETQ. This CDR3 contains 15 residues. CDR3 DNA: TGCGCCAGCAGCTCACAGCGGGAGGTGGGAGATACGCAGTATTTT. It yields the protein CASSSQREVGDTQYF. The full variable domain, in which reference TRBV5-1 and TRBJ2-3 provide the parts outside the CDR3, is KAGVTQTPRYLIKTRGQQVTLSCSPISGHRSVSWYQQTPGQGLQFLFEYFSETQRNKGNFPGRFSGRQFSNSRSEMNVSTLELGDSALYLCASSSQREVGDTQYFGPGTRLTVL.

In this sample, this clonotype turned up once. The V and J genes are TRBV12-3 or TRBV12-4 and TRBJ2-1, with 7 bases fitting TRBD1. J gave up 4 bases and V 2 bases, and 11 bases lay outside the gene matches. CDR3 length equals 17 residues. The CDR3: CASSLNPAGGSYNEQFF. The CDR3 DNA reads TGTGCCAGCAGTTTAAACCCGGCAGGGGGTTCTTACAATGAGCAGTTCTTC.

Here the CDR3 DNA reads TGCGCCAGCAGCCAATCGTCGCAGGGGGGTACTGAAGCTTTCTTT. Its translation: CASSQSSQGGTEAFF. The chain carries TRBV4-3 and TRBJ1-1; 7 bases line up with TRBD1. The germline V gene encodes CDR1 LGHNA and CDR2 YSLEER. The CDR3 contains 15 residues. J gave up 5 bases and V 2 bases, and 8 bases lay outside the gene matches.

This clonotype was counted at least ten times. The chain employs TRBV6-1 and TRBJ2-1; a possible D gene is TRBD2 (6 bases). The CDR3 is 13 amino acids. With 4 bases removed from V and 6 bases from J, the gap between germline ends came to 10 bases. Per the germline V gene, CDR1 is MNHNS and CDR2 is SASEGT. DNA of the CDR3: TGTGCCAGCAGTGGCGGCGGGGTCAATGAGCAGTTCTTC. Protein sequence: CASSGGGVNEQFF.

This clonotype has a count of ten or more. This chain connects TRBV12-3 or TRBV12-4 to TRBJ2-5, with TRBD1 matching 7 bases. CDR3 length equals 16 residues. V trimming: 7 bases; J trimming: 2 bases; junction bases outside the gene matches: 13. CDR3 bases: TGTGCCAGCACCGACGCCGGGACAGCTTCACAAGAGACCCAGTACTTC. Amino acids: CASTDAGTASQETQYF.

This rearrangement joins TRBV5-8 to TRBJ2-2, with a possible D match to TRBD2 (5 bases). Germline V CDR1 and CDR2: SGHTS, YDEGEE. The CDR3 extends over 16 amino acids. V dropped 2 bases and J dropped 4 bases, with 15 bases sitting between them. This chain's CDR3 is CASSFEGPSGTGELFF. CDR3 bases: TGTGCCAGCAGCTTTGAGGGTCCCTCCGGCACCGGGGAGCTGTTTTTT.

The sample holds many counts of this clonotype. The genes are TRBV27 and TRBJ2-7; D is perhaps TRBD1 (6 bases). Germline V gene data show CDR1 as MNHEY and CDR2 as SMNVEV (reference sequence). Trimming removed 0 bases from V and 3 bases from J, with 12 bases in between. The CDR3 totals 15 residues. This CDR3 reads CASSLSQGNIYEQYF. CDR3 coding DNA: TGTGCCAGCAGTTTATCCCAGGGGAACATCTACGAGCAGTACTTC.

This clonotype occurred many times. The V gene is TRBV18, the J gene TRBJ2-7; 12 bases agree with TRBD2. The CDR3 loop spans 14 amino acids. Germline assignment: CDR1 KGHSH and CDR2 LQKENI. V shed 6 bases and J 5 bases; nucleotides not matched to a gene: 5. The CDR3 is CASSEGLAGDEQYF. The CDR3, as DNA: TGTGCCAGCTCCGAGGGACTAGCGGGCGACGAGCAGTACTTC.

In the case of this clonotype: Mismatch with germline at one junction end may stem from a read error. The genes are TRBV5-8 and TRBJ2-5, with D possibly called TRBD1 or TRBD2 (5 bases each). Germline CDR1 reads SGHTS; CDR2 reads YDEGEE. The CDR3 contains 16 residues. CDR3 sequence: CARSLGTLLRGETQYF. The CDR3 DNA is TGTGCCAGAAGCTTGGGGACCCTCCTGCGTGGAGAGACCCAGTACTTC.

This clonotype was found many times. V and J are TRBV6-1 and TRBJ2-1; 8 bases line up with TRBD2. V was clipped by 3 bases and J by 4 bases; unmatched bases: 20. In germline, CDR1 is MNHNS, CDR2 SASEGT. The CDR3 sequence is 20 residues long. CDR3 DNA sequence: TGTGCCAGCAGTGACGCGGGGGGTGGAGGGAGACCTGCCTGGTACAATGAGCAGTTCTTC. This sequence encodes CASSDAGGGGRPAWYNEQFF.

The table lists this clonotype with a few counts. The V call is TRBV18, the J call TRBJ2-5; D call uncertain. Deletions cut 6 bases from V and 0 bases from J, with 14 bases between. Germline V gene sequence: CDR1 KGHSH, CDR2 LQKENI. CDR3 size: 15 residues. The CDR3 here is CASSAQISYQETQYF. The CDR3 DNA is TGTGCCAGCTCCGCACAGATCTCGTACCAAGAGACCCAGTACTTC.

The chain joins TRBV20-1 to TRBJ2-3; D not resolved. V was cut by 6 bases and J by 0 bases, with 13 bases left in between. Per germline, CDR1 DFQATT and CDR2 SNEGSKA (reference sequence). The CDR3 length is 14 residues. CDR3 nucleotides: TGCAGTGCCGATGACGGATCTAGCACAGATACGCAGTATTTT. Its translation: CSADDGSSTDTQYF.

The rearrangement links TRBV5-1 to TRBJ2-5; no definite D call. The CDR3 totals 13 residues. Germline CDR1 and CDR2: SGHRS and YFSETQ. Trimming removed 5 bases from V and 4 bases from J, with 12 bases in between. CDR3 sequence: CASSSELGETQYF. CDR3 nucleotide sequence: TGCGCCAGCAGTTCGGAGTTGGGAGAGACCCAGTACTTC.

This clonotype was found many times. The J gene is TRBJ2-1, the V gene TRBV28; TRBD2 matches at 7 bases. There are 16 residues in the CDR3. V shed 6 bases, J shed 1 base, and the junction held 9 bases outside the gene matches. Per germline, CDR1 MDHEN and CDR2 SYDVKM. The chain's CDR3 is CASSDLQAGSYNEQFF. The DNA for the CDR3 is TGTGCCAGCAGCGACCTGCAAGCGGGATCCTACAATGAGCAGTTCTTC. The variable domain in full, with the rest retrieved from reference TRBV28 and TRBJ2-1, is DVKVTQSSRYLVKRTGEKVFLECVQDMDHENMFWYRQDPGLGLRLIYFSYDVKMKEKGDIPEGYSVSREKKERFSLILESASTNQTSMYLCASSDLQAGSYNEQFFGPGTRLTVL.

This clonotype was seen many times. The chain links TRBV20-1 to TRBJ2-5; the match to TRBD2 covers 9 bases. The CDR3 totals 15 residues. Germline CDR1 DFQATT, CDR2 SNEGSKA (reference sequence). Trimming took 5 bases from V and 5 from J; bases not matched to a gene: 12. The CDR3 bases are TGCAGTGCTCTCGGGGGTAGCGGGAGATCTGAGACCCAGTACTTC. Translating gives CSALGGSGRSETQYF.

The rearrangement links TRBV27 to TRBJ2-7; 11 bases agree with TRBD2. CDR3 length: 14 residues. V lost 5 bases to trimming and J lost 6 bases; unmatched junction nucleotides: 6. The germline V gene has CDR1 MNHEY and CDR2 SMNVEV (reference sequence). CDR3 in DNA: TGTGCCAGCAGTCCCGGGCTAGCGGGAGGCGAGCAGTACTTC. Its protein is CASSPGLAGGEQYF.